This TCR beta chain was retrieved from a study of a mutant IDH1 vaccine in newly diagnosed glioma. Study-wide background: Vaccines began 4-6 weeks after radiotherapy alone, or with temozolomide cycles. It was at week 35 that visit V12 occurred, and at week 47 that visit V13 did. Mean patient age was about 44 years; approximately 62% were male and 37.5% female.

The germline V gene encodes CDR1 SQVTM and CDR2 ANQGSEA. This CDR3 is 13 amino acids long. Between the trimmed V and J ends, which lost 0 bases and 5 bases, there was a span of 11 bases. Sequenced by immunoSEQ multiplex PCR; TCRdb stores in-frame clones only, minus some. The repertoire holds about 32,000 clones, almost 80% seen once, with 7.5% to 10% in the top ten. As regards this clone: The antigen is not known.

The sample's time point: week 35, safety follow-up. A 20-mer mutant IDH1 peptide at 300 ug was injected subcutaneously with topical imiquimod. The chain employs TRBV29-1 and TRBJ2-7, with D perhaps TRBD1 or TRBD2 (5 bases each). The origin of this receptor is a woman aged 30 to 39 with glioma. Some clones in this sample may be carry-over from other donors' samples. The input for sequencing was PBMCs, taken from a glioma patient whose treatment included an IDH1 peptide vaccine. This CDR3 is CSVEDGGKDEQYF. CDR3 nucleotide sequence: TGCAGCGTTGAAGATGGGGGTAAGGACGAGCAGTACTTC.